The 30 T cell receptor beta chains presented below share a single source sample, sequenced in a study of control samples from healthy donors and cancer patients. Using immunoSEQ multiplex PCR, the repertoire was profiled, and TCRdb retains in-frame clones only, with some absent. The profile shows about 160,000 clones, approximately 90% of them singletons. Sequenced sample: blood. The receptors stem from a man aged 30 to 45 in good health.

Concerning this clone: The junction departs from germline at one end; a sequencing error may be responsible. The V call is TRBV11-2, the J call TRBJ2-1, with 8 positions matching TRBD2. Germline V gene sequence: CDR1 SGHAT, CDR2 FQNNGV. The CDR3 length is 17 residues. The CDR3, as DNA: TGTGCCAGCACCTTAGTGGTCTCGGGAGGGCCCTACAATGAGCAGTTCTTC. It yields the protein CASTLVVSGGPYNEQFF.

The CDR3 spells CAISEQTGGGGYTF. Written as DNA, the CDR3 is TGTGCCATCAGTGAGCAAACAGGGGGCGGTGGCTACACCTTC. The rearrangement links TRBV10-3 to TRBJ1-2; 9 positions agree with TRBD1. The ends lost 2 bases at V and 7 bases at J; junction bases unmatched: 5. There are 14 residues in the CDR3. Germline V lookup: CDR1 ENHRY, CDR2 SYGVKD.

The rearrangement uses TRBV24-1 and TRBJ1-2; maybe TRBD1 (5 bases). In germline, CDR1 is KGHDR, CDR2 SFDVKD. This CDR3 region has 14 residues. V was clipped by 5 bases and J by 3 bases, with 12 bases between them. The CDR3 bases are TGTGCCACCAGTGCCAATACAGGCGACTATGGCTACACCTTC. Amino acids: CATSANTGDYGYTF.

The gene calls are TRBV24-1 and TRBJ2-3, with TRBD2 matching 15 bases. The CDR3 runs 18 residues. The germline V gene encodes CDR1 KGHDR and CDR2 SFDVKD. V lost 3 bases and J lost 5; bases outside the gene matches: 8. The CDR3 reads CATSDHGLAGGTIDTQYF. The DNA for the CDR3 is TGTGCCACCAGTGATCACGGACTAGCGGGAGGGACGATAGATACGCAGTATTTT.

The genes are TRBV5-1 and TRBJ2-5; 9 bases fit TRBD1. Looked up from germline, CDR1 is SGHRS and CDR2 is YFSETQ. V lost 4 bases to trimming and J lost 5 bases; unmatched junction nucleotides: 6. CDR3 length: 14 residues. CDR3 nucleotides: TGCGCCAGCAGCCCCGGACAGGGGACGGAGACCCAGTACTTC. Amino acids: CASSPGQGTETQYF.

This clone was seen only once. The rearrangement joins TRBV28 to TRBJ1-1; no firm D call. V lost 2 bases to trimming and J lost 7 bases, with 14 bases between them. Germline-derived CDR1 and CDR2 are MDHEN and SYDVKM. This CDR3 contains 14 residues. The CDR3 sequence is CASSLIFGVFEAFF. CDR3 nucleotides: TGTGCCAGCAGTTTAATATTTGGGGTCTTTGAAGCTTTCTTT.

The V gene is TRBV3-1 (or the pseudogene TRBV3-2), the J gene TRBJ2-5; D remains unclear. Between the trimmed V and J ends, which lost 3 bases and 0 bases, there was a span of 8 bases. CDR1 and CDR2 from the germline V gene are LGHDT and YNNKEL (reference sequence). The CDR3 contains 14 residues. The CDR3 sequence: CASSQLTDQETQYF. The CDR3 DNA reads TGTGCCAGCAGCCAGCTGACGGACCAAGAGACCCAGTACTTC.

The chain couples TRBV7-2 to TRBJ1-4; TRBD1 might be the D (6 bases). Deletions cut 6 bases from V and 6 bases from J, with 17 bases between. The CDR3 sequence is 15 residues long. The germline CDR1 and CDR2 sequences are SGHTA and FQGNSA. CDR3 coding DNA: TGTGCCAGCAGTCCTATAGGGACACGGTATGAAAAACTGTTTTTT. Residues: CASSPIGTRYEKLFF.

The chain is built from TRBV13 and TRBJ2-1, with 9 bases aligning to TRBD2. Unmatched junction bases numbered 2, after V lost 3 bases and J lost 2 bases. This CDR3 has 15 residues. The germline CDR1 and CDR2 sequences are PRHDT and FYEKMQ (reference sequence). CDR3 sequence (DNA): TGTGCCAGCAGCTTGTCTAGCGGGACCTACAATGAGCAGTTCTTC. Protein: CASSLSSGTYNEQFF.

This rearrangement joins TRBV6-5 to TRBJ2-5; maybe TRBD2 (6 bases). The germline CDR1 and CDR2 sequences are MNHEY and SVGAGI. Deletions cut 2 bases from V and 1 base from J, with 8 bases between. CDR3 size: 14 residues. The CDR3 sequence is CASSYMGGQETQYF. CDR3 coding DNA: TGTGCCAGCAGTTACATGGGAGGCCAAGAGACCCAGTACTTC.

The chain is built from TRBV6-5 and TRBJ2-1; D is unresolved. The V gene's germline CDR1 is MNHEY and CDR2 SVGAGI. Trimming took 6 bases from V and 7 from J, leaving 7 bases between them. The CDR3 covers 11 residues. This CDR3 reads CASRNRNEQFF. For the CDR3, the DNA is TGTGCCAGCAGAAACCGTAATGAGCAGTTCTTC.

CDR3 region: CSVTRGGTGELFF. In DNA, the CDR3 is TGCAGCGTTACCAGGGGGGGTACCGGGGAGCTGTTTTTT. The rearrangement joins TRBV29-1 to TRBJ2-2; D possibly uses TRBD1 or TRBD2 (7 bases each). The ends were cut back, 5 bases at V and 5 bases at J, with 12 bases in the middle. The CDR3 consists of 13 residues. Germline CDR1 and CDR2: SQVTM and ANQGSEA.

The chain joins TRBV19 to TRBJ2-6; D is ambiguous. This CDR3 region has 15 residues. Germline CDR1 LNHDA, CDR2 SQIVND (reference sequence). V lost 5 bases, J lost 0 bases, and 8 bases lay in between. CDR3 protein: CASSLRFSGANVLTF. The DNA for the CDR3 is TGTGCCAGTAGTCTCCGGTTCTCTGGGGCCAACGTCCTGACTTTC.

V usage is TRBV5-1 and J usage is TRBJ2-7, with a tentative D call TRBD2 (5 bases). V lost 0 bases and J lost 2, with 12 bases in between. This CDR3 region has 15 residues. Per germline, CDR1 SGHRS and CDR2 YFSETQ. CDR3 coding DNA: TGCGCCAGCAGCTTGGCCCCGGGATCCGCCTACGAGCAGTACTTC. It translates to CASSLAPGSAYEQYF.

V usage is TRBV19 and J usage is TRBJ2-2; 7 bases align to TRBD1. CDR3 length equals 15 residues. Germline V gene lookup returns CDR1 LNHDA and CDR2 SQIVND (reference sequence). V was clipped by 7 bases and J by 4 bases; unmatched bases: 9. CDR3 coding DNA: TGTGCCAGTAAACCGAGGGACAGACCCACCGGGGAGCTGTTTTTT. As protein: CASKPRDRPTGELFF.

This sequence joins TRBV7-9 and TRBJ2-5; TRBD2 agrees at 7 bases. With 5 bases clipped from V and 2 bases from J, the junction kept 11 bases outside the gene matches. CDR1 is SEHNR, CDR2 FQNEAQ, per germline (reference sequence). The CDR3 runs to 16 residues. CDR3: CASSLRAGVMQETQYF. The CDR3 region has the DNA TGTGCCAGCAGCCTCCGGGCGGGGGTGATGCAAGAGACCCAGTACTTC.

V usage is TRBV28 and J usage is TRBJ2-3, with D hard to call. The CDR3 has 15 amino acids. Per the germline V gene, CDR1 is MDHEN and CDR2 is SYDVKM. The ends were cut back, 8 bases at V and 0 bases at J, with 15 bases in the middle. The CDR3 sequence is CASLTAGSSTDTQYF. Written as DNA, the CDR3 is TGTGCCAGCCTTACGGCCGGCTCTAGCACAGATACGCAGTATTTT.

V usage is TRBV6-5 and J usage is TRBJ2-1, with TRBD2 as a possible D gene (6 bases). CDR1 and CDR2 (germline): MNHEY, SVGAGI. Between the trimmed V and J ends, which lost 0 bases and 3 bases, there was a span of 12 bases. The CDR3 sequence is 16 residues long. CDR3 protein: CASSYSAGGVYNEQFF. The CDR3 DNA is TGTGCCAGCAGTTACTCGGCGGGCGGGGTCTACAATGAGCAGTTCTTC.

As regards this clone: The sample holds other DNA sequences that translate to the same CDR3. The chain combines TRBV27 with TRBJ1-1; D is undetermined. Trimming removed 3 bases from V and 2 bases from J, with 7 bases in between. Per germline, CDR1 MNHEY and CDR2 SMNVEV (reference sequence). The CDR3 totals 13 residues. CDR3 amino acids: CASSLRENTEAFF. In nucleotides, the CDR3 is TGTGCCAGCAGTTTGAGGGAAAACACTGAAGCTTTCTTT.

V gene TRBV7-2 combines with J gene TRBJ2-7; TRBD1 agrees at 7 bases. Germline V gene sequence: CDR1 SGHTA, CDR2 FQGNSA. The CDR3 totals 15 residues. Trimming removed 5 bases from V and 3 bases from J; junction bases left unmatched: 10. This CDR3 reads CASSGAQGPYYEQYF. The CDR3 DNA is TGTGCCAGCAGCGGGGCACAGGGGCCTTACTACGAGCAGTACTTC.

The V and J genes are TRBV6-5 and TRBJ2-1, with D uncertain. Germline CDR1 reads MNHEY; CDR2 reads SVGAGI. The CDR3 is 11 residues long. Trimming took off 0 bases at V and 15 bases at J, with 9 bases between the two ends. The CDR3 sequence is CASSYSSRWFF. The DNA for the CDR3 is TGTGCCAGCAGTTACTCTAGCAGGTGGTTCTTC.

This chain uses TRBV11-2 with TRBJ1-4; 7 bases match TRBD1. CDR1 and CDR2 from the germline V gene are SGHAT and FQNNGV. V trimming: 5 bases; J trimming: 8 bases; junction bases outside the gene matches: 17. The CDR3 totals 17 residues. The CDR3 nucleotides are TGTGCCAGCAGCGATTTGGGGCTCAGGGGGGTACGAGAAAAACTGTTTTTT. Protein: CASSDLGLRGVREKLFF.

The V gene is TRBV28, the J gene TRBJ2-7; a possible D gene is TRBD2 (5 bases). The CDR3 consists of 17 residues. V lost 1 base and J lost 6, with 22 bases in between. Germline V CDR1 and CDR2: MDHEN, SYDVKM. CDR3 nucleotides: TGTGCCAGCAGTTTATCAGCCGGGCAGCGGCTTGGAGGCGAGCAGTACTTC. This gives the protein CASSLSAGQRLGGEQYF.

The chain's CDR3 is CASSYRFGQPQHF. The CDR3 DNA is TGTGCCAGCAGTTATAGGTTTGGTCAGCCCCAGCATTTT. This chain joins TRBV6-2 or TRBV6-3 and TRBJ1-5, with D uncertain. CDR3 length: 13 amino acids. Trimming shortened V by 3 bases and J by 6 bases, and 9 bases separated the two germline ends. In germline, CDR1 is MNHEY, CDR2 SVGEGT.

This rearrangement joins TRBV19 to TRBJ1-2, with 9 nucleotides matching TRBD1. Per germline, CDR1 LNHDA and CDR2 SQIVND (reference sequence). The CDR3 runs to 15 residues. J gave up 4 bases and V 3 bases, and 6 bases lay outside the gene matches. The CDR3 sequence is CASSIRDRAVYGYTF. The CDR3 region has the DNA TGTGCCAGTAGTATCCGGGACAGGGCCGTCTATGGCTACACCTTC.

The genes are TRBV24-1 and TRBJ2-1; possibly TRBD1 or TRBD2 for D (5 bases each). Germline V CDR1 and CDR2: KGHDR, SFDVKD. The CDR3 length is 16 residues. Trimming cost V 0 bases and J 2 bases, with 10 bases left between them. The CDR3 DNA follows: TGTGCCACCAGTGATTTGGAGGGGTCAACCTACAATGAGCAGTTCTTC. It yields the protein CATSDLEGSTYNEQFF.

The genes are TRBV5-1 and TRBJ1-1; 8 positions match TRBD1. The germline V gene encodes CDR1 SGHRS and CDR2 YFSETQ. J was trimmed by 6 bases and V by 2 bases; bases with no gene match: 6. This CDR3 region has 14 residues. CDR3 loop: CASSLPDRGAEAFF. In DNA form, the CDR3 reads TGCGCCAGCAGCTTACCAGACAGGGGCGCTGAAGCTTTCTTT.

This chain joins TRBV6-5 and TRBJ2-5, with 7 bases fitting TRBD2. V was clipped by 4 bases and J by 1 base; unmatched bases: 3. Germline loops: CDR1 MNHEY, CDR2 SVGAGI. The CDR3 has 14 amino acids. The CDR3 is CASSLGGPQETQYF. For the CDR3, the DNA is TGTGCCAGCAGTTTGGGAGGGCCCCAAGAGACCCAGTACTTC.

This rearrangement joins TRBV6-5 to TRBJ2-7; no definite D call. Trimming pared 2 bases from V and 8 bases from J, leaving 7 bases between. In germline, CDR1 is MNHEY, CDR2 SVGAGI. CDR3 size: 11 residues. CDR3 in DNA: TGTGCCAGCAGTTACGGGGTCCAGCAGTACTTC. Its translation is CASSYGVQQYF.

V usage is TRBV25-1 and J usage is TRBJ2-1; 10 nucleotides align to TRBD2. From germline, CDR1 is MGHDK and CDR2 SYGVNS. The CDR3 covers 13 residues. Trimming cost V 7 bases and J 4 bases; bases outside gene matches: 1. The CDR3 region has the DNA TGTGCCAGCACTAGCGGGAGTTACAATGAGCAGTTCTTC. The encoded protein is CASTSGSYNEQFF.